Described below is a single T cell receptor beta chain sequence and its context. The data stem from a study of T cells in localized non-small cell lung cancer. This CDR3 region has 10 residues. Germline CDR1 reads DFQATT; CDR2 reads SNEGSKA (reference sequence). With 5 bases removed from V and 4 bases from J, the gap between germline ends came to 5 bases. Data came from immunoSEQ multiplex PCR; TCRdb stores just in-frame clones and leaves some out. This table has some 56,000 clones, 86% appearing once. The starting material was peripheral blood, obtained before any cancer treatment. The gene calls are TRBV20-1 and TRBJ1-2; D not resolved. This receptor was obtained from a woman aged 35 to 70 with stage I lung adenocarcinoma. This chain's CDR3 is CSAPVYGYTF. The CDR3 DNA reads as TGCAGTGCTCCGGTCTATGGCTACACCTTC.